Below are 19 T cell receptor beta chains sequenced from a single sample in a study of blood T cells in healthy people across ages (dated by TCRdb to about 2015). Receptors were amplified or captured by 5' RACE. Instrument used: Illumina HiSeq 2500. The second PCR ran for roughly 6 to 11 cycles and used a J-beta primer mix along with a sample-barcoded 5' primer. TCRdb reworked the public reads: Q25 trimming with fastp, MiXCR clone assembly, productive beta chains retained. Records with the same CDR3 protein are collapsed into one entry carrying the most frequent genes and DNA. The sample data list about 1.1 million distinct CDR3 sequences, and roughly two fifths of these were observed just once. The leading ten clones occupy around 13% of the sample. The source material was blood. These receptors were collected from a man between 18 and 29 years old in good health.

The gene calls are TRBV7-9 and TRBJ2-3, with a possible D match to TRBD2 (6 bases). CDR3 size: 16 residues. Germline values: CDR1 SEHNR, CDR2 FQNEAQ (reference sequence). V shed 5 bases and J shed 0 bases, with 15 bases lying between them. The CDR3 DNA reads TGTGCCAGCAGCATGACTAGTCCTTCTAGCACAGATACGCAGTATTTT. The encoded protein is CASSMTSPSSTDTQYF.

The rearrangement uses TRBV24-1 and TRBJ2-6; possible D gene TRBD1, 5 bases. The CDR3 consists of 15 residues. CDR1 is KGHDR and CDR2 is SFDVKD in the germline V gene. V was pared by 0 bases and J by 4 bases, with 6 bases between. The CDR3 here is CATSDLGAGANVLTF. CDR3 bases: TGTGCCACCAGTGATTTGGGGGCCGGGGCCAACGTCCTGACTTTC.

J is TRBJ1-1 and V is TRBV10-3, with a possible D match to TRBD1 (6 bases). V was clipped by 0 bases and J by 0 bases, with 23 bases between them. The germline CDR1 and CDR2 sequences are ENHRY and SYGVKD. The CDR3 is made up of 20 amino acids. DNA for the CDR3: TGTGCCATCAGTGAGTCCTCATTCCCCCGGGACACCTCCATGAACACTGAAGCTTTCTTT. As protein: CAISESSFPRDTSMNTEAFF.

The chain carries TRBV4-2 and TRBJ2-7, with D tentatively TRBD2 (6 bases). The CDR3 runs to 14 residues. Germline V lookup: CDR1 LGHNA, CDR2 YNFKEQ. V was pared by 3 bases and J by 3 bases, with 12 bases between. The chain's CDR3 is CASSQAGRGYEQYF. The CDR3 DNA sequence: TGTGCCAGCAGCCAGGCCGGGCGGGGCTACGAGCAGTACTTC.

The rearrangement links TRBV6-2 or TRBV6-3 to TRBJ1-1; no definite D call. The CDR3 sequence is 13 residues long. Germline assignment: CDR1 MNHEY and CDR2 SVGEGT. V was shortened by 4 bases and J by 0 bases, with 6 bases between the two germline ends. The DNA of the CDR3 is TGTGCCAGCAGTTCCCCTATGAACACTGAAGCTTTCTTT. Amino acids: CASSSPMNTEAFF.

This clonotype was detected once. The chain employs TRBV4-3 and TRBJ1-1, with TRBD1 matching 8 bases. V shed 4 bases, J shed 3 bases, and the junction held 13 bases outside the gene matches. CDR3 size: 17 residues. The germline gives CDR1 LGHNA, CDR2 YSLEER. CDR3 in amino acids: CASSPTGAGGLDTEAFF. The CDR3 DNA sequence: TGCGCCAGCAGCCCAACAGGTGCAGGGGGCTTGGACACTGAAGCTTTCTTT.

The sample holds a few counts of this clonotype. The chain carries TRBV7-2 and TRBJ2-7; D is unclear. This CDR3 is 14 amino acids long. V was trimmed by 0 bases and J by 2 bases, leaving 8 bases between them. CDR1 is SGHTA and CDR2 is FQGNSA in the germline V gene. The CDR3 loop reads CASSLALGTYEQYF. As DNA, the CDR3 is TGTGCCAGCAGCTTAGCCCTGGGTACCTACGAGCAGTACTTC. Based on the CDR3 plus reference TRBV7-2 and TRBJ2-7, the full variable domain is GAGVSQSPSNKVTEKGKDVELRCDPISGHTALYWYRQSLGQGLEFLIYFQGNSAPDKSGLPSDRFSAERTGGSVSTLTIQRTQQEDSAVYLCASSLALGTYEQYFGPGTRLTVT.

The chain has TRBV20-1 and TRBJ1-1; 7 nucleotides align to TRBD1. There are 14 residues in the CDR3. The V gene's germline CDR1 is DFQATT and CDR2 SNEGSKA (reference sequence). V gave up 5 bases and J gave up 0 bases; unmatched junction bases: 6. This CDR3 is CSAVSDRMNTEAFF. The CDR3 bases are TGCAGTGCTGTTTCGGACAGGATGAACACTGAAGCTTTCTTT.

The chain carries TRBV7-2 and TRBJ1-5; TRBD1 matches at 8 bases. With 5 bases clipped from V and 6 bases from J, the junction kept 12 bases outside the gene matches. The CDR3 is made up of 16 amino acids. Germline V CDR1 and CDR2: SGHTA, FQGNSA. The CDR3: CASSETGAGLPQPQHF. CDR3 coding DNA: TGTGCCAGCAGCGAGACAGGGGCCGGGCTCCCTCAGCCCCAGCATTTT.

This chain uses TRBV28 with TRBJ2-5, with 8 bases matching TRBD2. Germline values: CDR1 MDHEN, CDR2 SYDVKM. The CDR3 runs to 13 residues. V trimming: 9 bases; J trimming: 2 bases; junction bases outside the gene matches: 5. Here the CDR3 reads CASFPGGQETQYF. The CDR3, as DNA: TGTGCCAGTTTTCCGGGGGGGCAAGAGACCCAGTACTTC.

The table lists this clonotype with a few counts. CDR3 in DNA: TGTGCCAGCAGTGATGAGACTCTCTCCTACAATGAGCAGTTCTTC. This gives the protein CASSDETLSYNEQFF. The gene calls are TRBV12-3 or TRBV12-4 and TRBJ2-1; D gene uncertain. V gave up 5 bases and J gave up 0 bases, with 11 bases separating them. This CDR3 is 15 amino acids long.

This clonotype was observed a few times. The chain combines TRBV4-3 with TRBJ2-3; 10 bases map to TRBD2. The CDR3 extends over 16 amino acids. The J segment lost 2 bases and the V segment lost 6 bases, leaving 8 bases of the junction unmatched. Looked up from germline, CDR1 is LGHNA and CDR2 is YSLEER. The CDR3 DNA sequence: TGCGCCAGCAGTAAAGTAGCGGGGGGCTTCACAGATACGCAGTATTTT. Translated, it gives CASSKVAGGFTDTQYF.

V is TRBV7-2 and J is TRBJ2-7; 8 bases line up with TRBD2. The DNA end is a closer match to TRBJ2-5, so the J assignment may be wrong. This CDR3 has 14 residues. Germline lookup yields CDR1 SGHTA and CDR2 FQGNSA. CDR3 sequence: CASGTGSGGETQYF. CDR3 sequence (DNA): TGTGCCAGCGGAACAGGGAGCGGGGGAGAGACCCAGTACTTC.

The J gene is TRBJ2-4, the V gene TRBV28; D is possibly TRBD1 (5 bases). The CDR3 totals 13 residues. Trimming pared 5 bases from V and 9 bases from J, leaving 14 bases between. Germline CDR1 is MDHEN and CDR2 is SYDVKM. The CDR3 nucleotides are TGTGCCAGCAGTGTCGCCAGGGTTATCATTCAGTACTTC. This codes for CASSVARVIIQYF. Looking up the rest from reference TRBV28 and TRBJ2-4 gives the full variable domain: DVKVTQSSRYLVKRTGEKVFLECVQDMDHENMFWYRQDPGLGLRLIYFSYDVKMKEKGDIPEGYSVSREKKERFSLILESASTNQTSMYLCASSVARVIIQYFGAGTRLSVL.

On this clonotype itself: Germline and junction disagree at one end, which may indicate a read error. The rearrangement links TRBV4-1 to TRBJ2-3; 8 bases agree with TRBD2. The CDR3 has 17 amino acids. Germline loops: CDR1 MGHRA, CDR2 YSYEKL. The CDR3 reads CAGSQEGFGLATDTQYF. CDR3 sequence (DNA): TGCGCCGGCAGCCAAGAGGGGTTCGGACTAGCCACAGATACGCAGTATTTT.

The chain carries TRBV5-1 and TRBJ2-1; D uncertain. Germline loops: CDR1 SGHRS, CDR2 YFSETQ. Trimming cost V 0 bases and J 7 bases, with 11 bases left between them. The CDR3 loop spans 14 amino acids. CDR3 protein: CASSLAKDGNEQFF. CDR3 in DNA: TGCGCCAGCAGCTTGGCTAAAGATGGGAATGAGCAGTTCTTC.

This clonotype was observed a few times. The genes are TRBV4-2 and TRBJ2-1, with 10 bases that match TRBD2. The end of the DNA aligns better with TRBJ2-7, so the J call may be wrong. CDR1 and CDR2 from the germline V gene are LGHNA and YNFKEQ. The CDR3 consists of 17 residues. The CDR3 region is CASSQDSSGGSYNEQYF. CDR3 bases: TGTGCCAGCAGCCAAGACAGTAGCGGGGGGTCCTACAATGAGCAGTACTTC.

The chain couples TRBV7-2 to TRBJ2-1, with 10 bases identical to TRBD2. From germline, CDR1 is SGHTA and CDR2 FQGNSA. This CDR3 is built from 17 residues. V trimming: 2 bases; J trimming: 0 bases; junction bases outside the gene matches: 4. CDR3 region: CASSLTSGVSSYNEQFF. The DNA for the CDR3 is TGTGCCAGCAGCTTAACTAGCGGGGTTAGCTCCTACAATGAGCAGTTCTTC.

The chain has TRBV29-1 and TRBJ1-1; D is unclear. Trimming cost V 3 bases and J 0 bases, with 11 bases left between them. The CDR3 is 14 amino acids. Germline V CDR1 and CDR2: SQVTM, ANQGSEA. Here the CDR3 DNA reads TGCAGCGTTGAGCGGAGAGACATGAACACTGAAGCTTTCTTT. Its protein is CSVERRDMNTEAFF.